The 16 T cell receptor beta chains given below trace back to one sample, sequenced in a study of blood T cell repertoires in COVID-19. Clones were sequenced by immunoSEQ multiplex PCR, and TCRdb holds only the in-frame ones, with some missing. The top ten hold approximately 2% of the sample, which has around 260,000 clones, approximately 93% seen once. The sequenced sample consisted of peripheral blood. The source of these receptors is a woman in her twenties or thirties with COVID-19, enrolled during active disease.

In this sample, this clone turned up a few times. This chain joins TRBV7-8 and TRBJ2-4; possibly TRBD2 for D (6 bases). Trimming pared 1 base from V and 0 bases from J, leaving 10 bases between. The CDR3 has 16 amino acids. Germline CDR1 is SGHVS and CDR2 is FQNEAQ. The CDR3 DNA reads TGTGCCAGCAGCTTAGAGGCGGGGCTAGCCAAAAACATTCAGTACTTC. This translates into CASSLEAGLAKNIQYF.

V and J are TRBV12-5 and TRBJ1-1; TRBD1 matches at 8 bases. Trimming cost V 5 bases and J 1 base; bases outside gene matches: 6. Germline CDR1 reads LGHNT; CDR2 reads FRNRAP. The length of the CDR3 is 15 residues. The DNA of the CDR3 is TGTGCTAGTGGTAAAACCGGGACAGGGAACACTGAAGCTTTCTTT. It specifies CASGKTGTGNTEAFF.

The rearrangement uses TRBV9 and TRBJ1-3; D is unclear. The ends were cut back, 1 base at V and 4 bases at J, with 6 bases in the middle. Per germline, CDR1 SGDLS and CDR2 YYNGEE. This CDR3 has 13 amino acids. CDR3 coding DNA: TGTGCCAGCAGCGTACATTCCGGAAACACCATATATTTT. This sequence encodes CASSVHSGNTIYF.

The sample holds one count of this clone. The rearrangement links TRBV5-4 to TRBJ2-1, with D possibly matching TRBD2 (6 bases). The V gene lost 0 bases and the J gene lost 8 bases, with 15 bases spanning the gap. This CDR3 region has 15 residues. The V gene's germline CDR1 is SGHNT and CDR2 YYREEE (reference sequence). As DNA, the CDR3 is TGTGCCAGCAGCTTGGGGGACTGGCTTCAGGATGAGCAGTTCTTC. Translating gives CASSLGDWLQDEQFF.

The DNA of the CDR3 is TGTGCCAGCAGCTCACAACACGATACAGGGGACTACAATGAGCAGTTCTTC. Amino acid sequence: CASSSQHDTGDYNEQFF. The rearrangement uses TRBV7-8 and TRBJ2-1, with 7 bases fitting TRBD1. CDR1 is SGHVS and CDR2 is FQNEAQ in the germline V gene. The CDR3 contains 17 residues. Germline trimming cut 4 bases from V and 3 bases from J; bases unmatched to any gene: 12.

This rearrangement joins TRBV5-4 to TRBJ1-2; unclear D gene. The V gene lost 4 bases and the J gene lost 3 bases, with 16 bases spanning the gap. The CDR3 totals 15 residues. The germline V gene has CDR1 SGHNT and CDR2 YYREEE (reference sequence). The CDR3 sequence is CASSPSAMRDYGYTF. CDR3 bases: TGTGCCAGCAGCCCATCGGCTATGAGGGACTATGGCTACACCTTC.

With regard to this clone: A read error may produce the germline difference seen at one junction end. The genes are TRBV5-1 and TRBJ2-1; 9 bases are shared with TRBD1. The CDR3 runs to 14 residues. Germline CDR1 is SGHRS and CDR2 is YFSETQ. The CDR3 loop is CASTIGTGYTEQFF. CDR3 sequence (DNA): TGCGCCAGCACGATCGGGACAGGGTACACTGAGCAGTTCTTC.

The CDR3 reads CASSPLAEGRYEQYF. DNA of the CDR3: TGTGCCAGCAGCCCGTTGGCAGAAGGGAGGTACGAGCAGTACTTC. This chain links TRBV2 with TRBJ2-7; weak D call: TRBD2 (6 bases). Germline CDR1 is SNHLY and CDR2 is FYNNEI. The CDR3 contains 15 residues. V lost 6 bases and J 4 bases, leaving 19 bases between the germline ends.

The V and J genes are TRBV27 and TRBJ2-7, with a possible D match to TRBD1 (5 bases). The CDR3 is 13 amino acids. Germline V gives CDR1 MNHEY, CDR2 SMNVEV (reference sequence). V was trimmed by 4 bases and J by 3 bases, leaving 10 bases between them. CDR3 sequence (DNA): TGTGCCAGCAGTTCGAACAGGAACTACGAGCAGTACTTC. Amino acid sequence: CASSSNRNYEQYF.

This chain uses TRBV12-3 or TRBV12-4 with TRBJ2-1; the D is unclear. The CDR3 loop spans 13 amino acids. V was pared by 1 base and J by 10 bases, with 11 bases between. The CDR3 coding sequence is TGTGCCAGCAGTTTAGTACCCCAGGCGGAGCAGTTCTTC. Its protein product is CASSLVPQAEQFF.

The V gene is TRBV6-5, the J gene TRBJ2-7; the D is unclear. The CDR3 totals 11 residues. The ends were cut back, 5 bases at V and 2 bases at J, with 4 bases in the middle. Looked up from germline, CDR1 is MNHEY and CDR2 is SVGAGI. For the CDR3, the DNA is TGTGCCAGCAGTCAAACCTACGAGCAGTACTTC. Protein product: CASSQTYEQYF.

This sequence joins TRBV6-5 and TRBJ2-2; 8 bases are shared with TRBD2. CDR1 and CDR2 (germline): MNHEY, SVGAGI. The CDR3 extends over 15 amino acids. The V gene end was trimmed by 6 bases and the J gene end by 0 bases; junction bases not matched to a gene: 3. In DNA, the CDR3 is TGTGCCAGCAGAACTAGCGGCGCGAACACCGGGGAGCTGTTTTTT. Protein product: CASRTSGANTGELFF.

This chain uses TRBV7-9 with TRBJ1-3; 7 bases align to TRBD1. With 6 bases clipped from V and 0 bases from J, the junction kept 5 bases outside the gene matches. Germline V CDR1 and CDR2: SEHNR, FQNEAQ (reference sequence). The CDR3 sequence is 15 residues long. In nucleotides, the CDR3 is TGTGCCAGCAGGGGCGGGACAGACTCTGGAAACACCATATATTTT. Residues: CASRGGTDSGNTIYF. Full variable domain (rest looked up from reference TRBV7-9 and TRBJ1-3): DTGVSQNPRHKITKRGQNVTFRCDPISEHNRLYWYRQTLGQGPEFLTYFQNEAQLEKSRLLSDRFSAERPKGSFSTLEIQRTEQGDSAMYLCASRGGTDSGNTIYFGEGSWLTVV.

CDR3 amino acids: CASSKPQGLTEAFF. The CDR3 region has the DNA TGTGCCAGCAGCAAGCCCCAGGGGCTCACTGAAGCTTTCTTT. The rearrangement links TRBV5-6 to TRBJ1-1; TRBD1 is a possible D gene (6 bases). Germline CDR1 reads SGHDT; CDR2 reads YYEEEE. V lost 4 bases and J lost 4, with 14 bases in between. This CDR3 spans 14 amino acids.

With respect to this clone: The junction shows a germline mismatch at one end, possibly a read error. The V call is TRBV19, the J call TRBJ1-5; TRBD1 might be the D (6 bases). The germline V gene encodes CDR1 LNHDA and CDR2 SQIVND (reference sequence). The CDR3 length is 14 residues. CDR3 sequence reads: CASSLDRYNQPQHF. The DNA of the CDR3 is TGTGCCAGTAGTCTAGACAGGTACAATCAGCCCCAGCATTTT. The variable domain in full, completed from reference TRBV19 and TRBJ1-5, reads DGGITQSPKYLFRKEGQNVTLSCEQNLNHDAMYWYRQDPGQGLRLIYYSQIVNDFQKGDIAEGYSVSREKKESFPLTVTSAQKNPTAFYLCASSLDRYNQPQHFGDGTRLSIL.

V and J are TRBV2 and TRBJ2-4, with TRBD1 as a possible D gene (5 bases). The CDR3 has 13 amino acids. Trimming cost V 6 bases and J 8 bases, with 14 bases left between them. Per the germline V gene, CDR1 is SNHLY and CDR2 is FYNNEI. The CDR3 is CASRDDSGDIQYF. The CDR3 DNA is TGTGCCAGCAGAGACGACAGTGGGGACATTCAGTACTTC.